The rows below give T cell receptor beta chains drawn from one sample of a study of cytotoxic CD8 clonotypes in ibrutinib-treated CLL. Assay used: immunoSEQ multiplex PCR; TCRdb lists only in-frame clones, some missing. The sample contains around 140,000 clones, about 78% of which appear only once. Sequenced material: PBMCs, taken after 24 months of ibrutinib treatment. All receptors come from a human donor with chronic lymphocytic leukemia. Both conserved end residues are part of each CDR3. Each record gives: clone size, D gene, V gene, J gene, CDR3 protein, CDR3 DNA. D genes are given only for firm matches. Expanded clones are given a class, and other clones once, few, many or no size at all.

.,TRBD2,TRBV7-2,TRBJ2-1,CASSRGGSYNEQFF,TGTGCCAGCAGCCGCGGGGGGTCCTACAATGAGCAGTTCTTC
once,.,TRBV18,TRBJ2-2,CASSPLRAGGNTGELFF,TGTGCCAGCTCACCACTGCGCGCTGGTGGAAACACCGGGGAGCTGTTTTTT
.,.,TRBV5-1,TRBJ1-4,CASSGGQIGEKLFF,TGCGCCAGCAGCGGCGGACAGATTGGTGAAAAACTGTTTTTT
.,.,TRBV9,TRBJ2-3,CASSVAGTPDTQYF,TGTGCCAGCAGCGTAGCGGGGACGCCTGATACGCAGTATTTT
.,TRBD1,TRBV5-1,TRBJ1-6,CASSWGQGDSPLHF,TGCGCCAGCAGCTGGGGACAGGGTGATTCACCCCTCCACTTT
.,.,TRBV27,TRBJ2-7,CASSLSGQGVGEQYF,TGTGCCAGCAGTTTATCGGGGCAGGGAGTGGGCGAGCAGTACTTC
.,.,TRBV7-8,TRBJ1-5,CASSLGQASNQPQHF,TGTGCCAGCAGCTTAGGACAGGCAAGCAATCAGCCCCAGCATTTT
.,.,TRBV18,TRBJ1-1,CASSRTQNTEAFF,TGTGCCAGCTCACGGACACAGAACACTGAAGCTTTCTTT
.,.,TRBV5-4,TRBJ1-2,CASSFRKEAYGYTF,TGTGCCAGCAGCTTCCGGAAAGAGGCCTATGGCTACACCTTC
.,TRBD1,TRBV28,TRBJ1-6,CASSRTDRGNDF,TGTGCCAGCAGTCGAACCGACAGGGGGAACGACTTT
.,TRBD1,TRBV28,TRBJ2-7,CASSLDRAYEQYF,TGTGCCAGCAGTCTGGACAGGGCCTACGAGCAGTACTTC
.,.,TRBV5-1,TRBJ2-7,CASGNFYEQYF,TGCGCCAGCGGGAATTTTTACGAGCAGTACTTC
once,.,TRBV9,TRBJ2-7,CASSPADIPFYEQYF,TGTGCCAGCAGCCCTGCGGACATCCCTTTTTACGAGCAGTACTTC
.,.,TRBV28,TRBJ1-5,CASPPGALPYQPQHF,TGTGCCAGCCCTCCGGGGGCCCTCCCCTATCAGCCCCAGCATTTT
.,TRBD1,TRBV6-6,TRBJ2-7,CASSYSLGTGSYEQYF,TGTGCCAGCAGTTACTCGCTTGGGACAGGCTCCTACGAGCAGTACTTC
few,TRBD2,TRBV5-1,TRBJ2-7,CASSLAVAGEEQYF,TGCGCCAGCAGCTTGGCAGTAGCGGGAGAAGAGCAGTACTTC
once,.,TRBV7-2,TRBJ1-4,CASSTRQDGGEKLFF,TGTGCCAGCAGCACCCGACAGGACGGTGGTGAAAAACTGTTTTTT
few,.,TRBV7-6,TRBJ1-2,CASSLGASGYTF,TGTGCCAGCAGCTTAGGGGCCAGCGGCTACACCTTC
.,.,TRBV5-4,TRBJ1-1,CASSLNWDTANTEAFF,TGTGCCAGCAGCCTAAACTGGGACACCGCGAACACTGAAGCTTTCTTT
.,.,TRBV28,TRBJ2-1,CATARYGEQFF,TGTGCCACAGCCCGTTACGGTGAGCAGTTCTTC
.,.,TRBV7-3,TRBJ2-3,CASSLVGRGDTQYF,TGTGCCAGCAGCTTGGTGGGAAGGGGAGATACGCAGTATTTT
.,.,TRBV5-1,TRBJ1-2,CVSSFRRFHGYTF,TGCGTCAGCAGCTTCCGGCGGTTCCATGGCTACACCTTC
.,.,TRBV7-2,TRBJ2-1,CASSPGGAWNEQFF,TGTGCCAGCAGCCCTGGGGGGGCCTGGAATGAGCAGTTCTTC
.,.,TRBV7-3,TRBJ2-7,CASSSSSASYEQYF,TGTGCCAGCAGCTCGTCTAGCGCCTCCTACGAGCAGTACTTC
.,TRBD1,TRBV27,TRBJ1-2,CASRGTGGNYGYTF,TGTGCCAGCCGTGGGACAGGGGGTAACTATGGCTACACCTTC
.,.,TRBV28,TRBJ2-6,CASSPPVGGGANVLTF,TGTGCCAGCAGTCCCCCGGTGGGGGGTGGGGCCAACGTCCTGACTTTC
.,TRBD2,TRBV5-1,TRBJ2-3,CASSQLAAGTDTQYF,TGCGCCAGCAGCCAGCTAGCGGCGGGCACAGATACGCAGTATTTT
.,.,TRBV6-5,TRBJ2-5,CASVGQGFQETQYF,TGTGCCAGCGTAGGGCAGGGATTCCAAGAGACCCAGTACTTC
.,TRBD2,TRBV10-2,TRBJ2-7,CASSSGTPYEQYF,TGCGCCAGCAGTAGCGGGACCCCCTACGAGCAGTACTTC
.,.,TRBV2,TRBJ2-2,CASSEEGVSGELFF,TGTGCCAGCAGTGAAGAGGGGGTGAGCGGGGAGCTGTTTTTT
.,.,TRBV7-3,TRBJ2-3,CASSPLGQAAPDTQYF,TGTGCCAGCAGCCCGTTAGGGCAAGCGGCCCCAGATACGCAGTATTTT
once,.,TRBV28,TRBJ1-4,CASGSEFATNEKLFF,TGTGCCAGCGGCAGTGAGTTTGCAACTAATGAAAAACTGTTTTTT
.,.,TRBV4-3,TRBJ2-7,CASSQDWESEQYF,TGCGCCAGCAGCCAAGATTGGGAATCCGAGCAGTACTTC
.,.,TRBV7-6,TRBJ1-3,CASSLDPSGNTIYF,TGTGCCAGCAGCCTAGACCCCTCTGGAAACACCATATATTTT
.,.,TRBV28,TRBJ2-7,CASSLQGPPHEQYF,TGTGCCAGCAGTTTACAGGGGCCCCCTCACGAGCAGTACTTC
many,.,TRBV6-5,TRBJ2-1,CATRSSPAIDEQFF,TGTGCCACACGGTCGTCCCCCGCGATTGATGAGCAGTTCTTC
.,.,TRBV5-5,TRBJ1-2,CASSLTGHPNYGYTF,TGTGCCAGCAGCTTGACAGGGCACCCTAACTATGGCTACACCTTC
.,TRBD1,TRBV6-5,TRBJ1-4,CASSRGQFANEKLFF,TGTGCCAGCAGCAGGGGACAGTTTGCTAATGAAAAACTGTTTTTT
few,.,TRBV7-9,TRBJ1-5,CASGRGGHLDNQPQHF,TGTGCCAGCGGGCGTGGGGGACACCTAGACAATCAGCCCCAGCATTTT
once,.,TRBV19,TRBJ1-1,CASNRARGLGNTEAFF,TGTGCCAGTAACAGGGCCCGGGGGCTAGGGAACACTGAAGCTTTCTTT